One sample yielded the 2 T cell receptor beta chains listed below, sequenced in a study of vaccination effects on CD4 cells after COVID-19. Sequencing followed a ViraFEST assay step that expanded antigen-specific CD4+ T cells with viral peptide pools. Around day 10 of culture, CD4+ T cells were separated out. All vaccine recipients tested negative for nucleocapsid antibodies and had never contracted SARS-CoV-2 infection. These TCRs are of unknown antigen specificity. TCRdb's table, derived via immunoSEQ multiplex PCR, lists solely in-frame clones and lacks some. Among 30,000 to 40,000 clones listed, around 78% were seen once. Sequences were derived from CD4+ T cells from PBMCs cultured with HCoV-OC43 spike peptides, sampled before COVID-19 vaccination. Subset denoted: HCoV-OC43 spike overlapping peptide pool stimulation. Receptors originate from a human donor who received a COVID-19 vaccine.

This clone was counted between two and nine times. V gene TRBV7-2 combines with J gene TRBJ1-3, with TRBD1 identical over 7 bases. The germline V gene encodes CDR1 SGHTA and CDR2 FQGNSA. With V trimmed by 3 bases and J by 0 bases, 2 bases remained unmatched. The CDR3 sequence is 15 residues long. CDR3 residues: CASSLGQFSGNTIYF. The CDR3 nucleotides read TGTGCCAGCAGCTTGGGACAGTTCTCTGGAAACACCATATATTTT.

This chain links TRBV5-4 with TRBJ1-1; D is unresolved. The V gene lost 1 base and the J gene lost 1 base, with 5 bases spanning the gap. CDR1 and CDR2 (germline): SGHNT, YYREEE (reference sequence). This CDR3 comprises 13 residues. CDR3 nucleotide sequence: TGTGCCAGCAGCTTGAGTAGGAACACTGAAGCTTTCTTT. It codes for CASSLSRNTEAFF.